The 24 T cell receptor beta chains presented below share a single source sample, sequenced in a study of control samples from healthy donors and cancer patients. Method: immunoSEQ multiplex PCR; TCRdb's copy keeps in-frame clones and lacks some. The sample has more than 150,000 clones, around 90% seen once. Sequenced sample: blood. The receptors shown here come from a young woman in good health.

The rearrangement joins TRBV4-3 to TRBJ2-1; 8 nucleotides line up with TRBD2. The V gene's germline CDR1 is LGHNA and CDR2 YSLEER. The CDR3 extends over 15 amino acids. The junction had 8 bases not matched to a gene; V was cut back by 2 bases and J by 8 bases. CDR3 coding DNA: TGCGCCAGCAGCCAAAGCGGGAGTTGGACCGATGAGCAGTTCTTC. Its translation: CASSQSGSWTDEQFF.

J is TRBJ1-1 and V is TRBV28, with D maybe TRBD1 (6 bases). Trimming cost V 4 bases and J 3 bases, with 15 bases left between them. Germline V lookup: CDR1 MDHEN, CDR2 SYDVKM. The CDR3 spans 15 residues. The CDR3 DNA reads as TGTGCCAGCAGTTCCGCGGACAGCGGGGACACTGAAGCTTTCTTT. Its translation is CASSSADSGDTEAFF.

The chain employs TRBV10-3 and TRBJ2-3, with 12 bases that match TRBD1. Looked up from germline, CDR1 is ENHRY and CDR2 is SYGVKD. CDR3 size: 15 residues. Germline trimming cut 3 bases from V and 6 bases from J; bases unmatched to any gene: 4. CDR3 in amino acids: CAISEGTGGSDTQYF. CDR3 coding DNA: TGTGCCATCAGTGAAGGGACAGGGGGCAGCGATACGCAGTATTTT.

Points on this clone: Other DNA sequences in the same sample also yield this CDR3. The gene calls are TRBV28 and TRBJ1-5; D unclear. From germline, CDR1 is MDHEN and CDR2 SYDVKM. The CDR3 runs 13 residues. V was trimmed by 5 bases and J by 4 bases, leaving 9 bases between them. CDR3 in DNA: TGTGCCAGCAGTCTACCGGGGAATCAGCCCCAGCATTTT. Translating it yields CASSLPGNQPQHF.

Written as DNA, the CDR3 is TGCAGCGTCGAGTGGGACTATGGCTACACCTTC. Its protein is CSVEWDYGYTF. The chain couples TRBV29-1 to TRBJ1-2; D call uncertain. Trimming took off 6 bases at V and 3 bases at J, with 8 bases between the two ends. CDR1 is SQVTM and CDR2 is ANQGSEA in the germline V gene. CDR3 length: 11 amino acids.

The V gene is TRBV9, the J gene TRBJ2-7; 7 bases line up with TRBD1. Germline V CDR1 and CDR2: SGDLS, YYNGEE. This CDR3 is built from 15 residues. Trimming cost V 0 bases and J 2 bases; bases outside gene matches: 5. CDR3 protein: CASSVATGTAYEQYF. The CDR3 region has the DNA TGTGCCAGCAGCGTAGCTACGGGGACAGCCTACGAGCAGTACTTC. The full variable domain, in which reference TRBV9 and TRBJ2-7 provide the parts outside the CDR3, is DSGVTQTPKHLITATGQRVTLRCSPRSGDLSVYWYQQSLDQGLQFLIQYYNGEERAKGNILERFSAQQFPDLHSELNLSSLELGDSALYFCASSVATGTAYEQYFGPGTRLTVT.

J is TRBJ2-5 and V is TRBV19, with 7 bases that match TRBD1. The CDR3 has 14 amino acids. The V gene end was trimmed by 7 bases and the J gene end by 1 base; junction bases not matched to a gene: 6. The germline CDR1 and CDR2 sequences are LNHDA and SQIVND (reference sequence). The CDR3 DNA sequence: TGTGCCAGTAAGCGAGGGGACAGCCAAGAGACCCAGTACTTC. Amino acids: CASKRGDSQETQYF.

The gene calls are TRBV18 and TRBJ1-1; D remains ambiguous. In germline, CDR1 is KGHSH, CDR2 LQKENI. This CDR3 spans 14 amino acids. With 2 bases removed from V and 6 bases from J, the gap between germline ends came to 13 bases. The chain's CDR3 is CASSPLLGSPEAFF. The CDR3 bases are TGTGCCAGCTCACCATTGCTCGGGAGTCCTGAAGCTTTCTTT.

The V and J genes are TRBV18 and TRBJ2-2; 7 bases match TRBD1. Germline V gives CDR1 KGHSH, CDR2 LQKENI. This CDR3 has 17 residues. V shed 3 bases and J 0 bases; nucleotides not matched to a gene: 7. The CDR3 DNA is TGTGCCAGCTCACCTCCGGACAGGACCACGAACACCGGGGAGCTGTTTTTT. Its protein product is CASSPPDRTTNTGELFF.

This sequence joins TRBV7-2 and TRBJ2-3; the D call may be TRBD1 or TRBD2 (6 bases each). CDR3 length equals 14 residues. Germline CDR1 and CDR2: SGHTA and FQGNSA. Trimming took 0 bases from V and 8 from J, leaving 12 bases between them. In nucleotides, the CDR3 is TGTGCCAGCAGCTTAGCGCTGGAGGGGGGTACGCAGTATTTT. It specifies CASSLALEGGTQYF. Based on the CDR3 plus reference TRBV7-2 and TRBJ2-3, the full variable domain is GAGVSQSPSNKVTEKGKDVELRCDPISGHTALYWYRQSLGQGLEFLIYFQGNSAPDKSGLPSDRFSAERTGGSVSTLTIQRTQQEDSAVYLCASSLALEGGTQYFGPGTRLTVL.

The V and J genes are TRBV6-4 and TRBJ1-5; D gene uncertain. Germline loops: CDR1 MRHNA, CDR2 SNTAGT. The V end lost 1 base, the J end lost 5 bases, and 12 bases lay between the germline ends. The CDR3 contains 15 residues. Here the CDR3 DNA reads TGTGCCAGCAGTGACTATGCAGGCGGGGATCAGCCCCAGCATTTT. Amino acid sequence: CASSDYAGGDQPQHF.

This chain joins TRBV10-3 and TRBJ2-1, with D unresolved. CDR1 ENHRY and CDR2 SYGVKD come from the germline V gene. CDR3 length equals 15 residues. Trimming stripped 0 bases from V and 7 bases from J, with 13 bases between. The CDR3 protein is CAISESRTGRNEQFF. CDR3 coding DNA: TGTGCCATCAGTGAGTCGAGGACCGGAAGAAATGAGCAGTTCTTC.

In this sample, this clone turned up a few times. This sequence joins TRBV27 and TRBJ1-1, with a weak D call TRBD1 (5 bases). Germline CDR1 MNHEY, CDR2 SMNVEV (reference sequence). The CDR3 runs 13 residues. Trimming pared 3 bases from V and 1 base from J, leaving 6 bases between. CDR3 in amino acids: CASSFGGNTEAFF. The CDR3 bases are TGTGCCAGCAGTTTCGGGGGGAACACTGAAGCTTTCTTT.

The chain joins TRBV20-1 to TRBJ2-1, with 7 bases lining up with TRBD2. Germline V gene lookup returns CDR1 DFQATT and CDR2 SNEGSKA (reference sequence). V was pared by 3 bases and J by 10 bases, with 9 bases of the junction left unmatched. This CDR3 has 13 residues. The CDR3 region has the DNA TGCAGTGCTAGTCCGGGGGGAGGGCAAGAGCAGTTCTTC. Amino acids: CSASPGGGQEQFF.

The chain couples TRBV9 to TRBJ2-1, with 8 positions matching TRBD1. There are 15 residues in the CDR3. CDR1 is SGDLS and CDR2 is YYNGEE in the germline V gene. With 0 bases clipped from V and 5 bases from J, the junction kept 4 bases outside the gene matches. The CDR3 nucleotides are TGTGCCAGCAGCGTAGGCAGACAGGGGCACAATGAGCAGTTCTTC. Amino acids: CASSVGRQGHNEQFF.

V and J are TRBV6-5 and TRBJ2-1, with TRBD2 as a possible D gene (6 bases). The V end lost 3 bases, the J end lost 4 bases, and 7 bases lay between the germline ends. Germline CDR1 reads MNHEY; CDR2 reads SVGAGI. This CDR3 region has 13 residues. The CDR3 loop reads CASSYRGYNEQFF. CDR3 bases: TGTGCCAGCAGTTATCGGGGGTACAATGAGCAGTTCTTC.

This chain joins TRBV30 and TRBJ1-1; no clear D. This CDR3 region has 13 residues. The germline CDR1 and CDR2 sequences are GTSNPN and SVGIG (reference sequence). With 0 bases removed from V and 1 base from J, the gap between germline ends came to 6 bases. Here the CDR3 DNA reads TGTGCCTGGAGTGTACTGGGGAACACTGAAGCTTTCTTT. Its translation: CAWSVLGNTEAFF. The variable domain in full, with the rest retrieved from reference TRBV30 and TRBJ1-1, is SQTIHQWPATLVQPVGSPLSLECTVEGTSNPNLYWYRQAAGRGLQLLFYSVGIGQISSEVPQNLSASRPQDRQFILSSKKLLLSDSGFYLCAWSVLGNTEAFFGQGTRLTVV.

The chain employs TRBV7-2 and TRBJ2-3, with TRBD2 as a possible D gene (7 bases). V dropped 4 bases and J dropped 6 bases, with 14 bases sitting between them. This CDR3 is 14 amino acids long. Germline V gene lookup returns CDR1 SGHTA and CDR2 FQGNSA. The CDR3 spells CASSSGGGADTQYF. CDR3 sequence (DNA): TGTGCCAGCAGCTCAGGAGGGGGGGCGGATACGCAGTATTTT.

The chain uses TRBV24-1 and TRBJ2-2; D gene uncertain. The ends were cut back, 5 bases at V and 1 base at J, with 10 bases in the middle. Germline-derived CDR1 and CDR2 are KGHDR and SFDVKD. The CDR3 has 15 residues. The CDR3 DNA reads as TGTGCCACCAGTGGCCGACGGATGAACACCGGGGAGCTGTTTTTT. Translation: CATSGRRMNTGELFF.

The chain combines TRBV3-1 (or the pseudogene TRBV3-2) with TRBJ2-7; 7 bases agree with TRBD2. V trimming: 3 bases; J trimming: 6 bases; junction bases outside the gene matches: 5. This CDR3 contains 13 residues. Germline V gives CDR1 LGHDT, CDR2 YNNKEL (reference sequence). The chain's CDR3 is CASSQGGIGEQYF. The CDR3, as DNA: TGTGCCAGCAGCCAGGGGGGGATCGGCGAGCAGTACTTC.

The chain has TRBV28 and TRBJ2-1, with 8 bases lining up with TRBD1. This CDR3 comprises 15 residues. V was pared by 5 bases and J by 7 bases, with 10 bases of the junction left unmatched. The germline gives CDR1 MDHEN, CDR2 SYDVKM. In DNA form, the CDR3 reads TGTGCCAGCAGTACCGCCGGACAGGGTTGGAATGAGCAGTTCTTC. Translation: CASSTAGQGWNEQFF. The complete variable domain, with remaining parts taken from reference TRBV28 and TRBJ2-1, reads DVKVTQSSRYLVKRTGEKVFLECVQDMDHENMFWYRQDPGLGLRLIYFSYDVKMKEKGDIPEGYSVSREKKERFSLILESASTNQTSMYLCASSTAGQGWNEQFFGPGTRLTVL.

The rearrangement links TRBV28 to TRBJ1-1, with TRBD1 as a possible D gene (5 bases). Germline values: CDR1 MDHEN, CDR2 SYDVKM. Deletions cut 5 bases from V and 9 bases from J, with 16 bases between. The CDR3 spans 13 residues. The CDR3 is CASSPGSPVQAFF. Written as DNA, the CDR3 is TGTGCCAGCAGTCCAGGGAGCCCTGTTCAAGCTTTCTTT.

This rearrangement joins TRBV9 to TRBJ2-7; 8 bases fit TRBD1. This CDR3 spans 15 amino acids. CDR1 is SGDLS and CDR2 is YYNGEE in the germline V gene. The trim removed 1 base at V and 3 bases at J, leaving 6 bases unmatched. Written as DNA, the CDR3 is TGTGCCAGCAGCGTACCGCAGGGGGCGTACTACGAGCAGTACTTC. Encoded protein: CASSVPQGAYYEQYF.

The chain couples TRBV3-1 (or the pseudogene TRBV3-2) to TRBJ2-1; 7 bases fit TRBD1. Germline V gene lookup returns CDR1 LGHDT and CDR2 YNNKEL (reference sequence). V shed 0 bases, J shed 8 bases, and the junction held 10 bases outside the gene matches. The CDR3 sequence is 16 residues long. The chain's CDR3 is CASSQDAQGLWDEQFF. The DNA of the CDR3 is TGTGCCAGCAGCCAAGACGCACAGGGGCTATGGGATGAGCAGTTCTTC.